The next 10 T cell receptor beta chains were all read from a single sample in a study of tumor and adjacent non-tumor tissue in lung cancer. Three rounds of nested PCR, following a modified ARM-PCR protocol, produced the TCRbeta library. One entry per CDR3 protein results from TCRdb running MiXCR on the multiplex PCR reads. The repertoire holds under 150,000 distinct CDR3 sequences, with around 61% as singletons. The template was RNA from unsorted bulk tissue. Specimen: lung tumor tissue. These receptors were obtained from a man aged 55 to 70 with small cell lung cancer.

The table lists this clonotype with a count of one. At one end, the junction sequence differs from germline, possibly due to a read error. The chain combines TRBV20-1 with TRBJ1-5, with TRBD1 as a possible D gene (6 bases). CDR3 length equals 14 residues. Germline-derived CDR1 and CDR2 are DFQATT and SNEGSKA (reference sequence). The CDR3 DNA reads TGCAGTGCCCGGAGCTCCGGGGGCAATGAGCCCCAGCATTTT. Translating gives CSARSSGGNEPQHF.

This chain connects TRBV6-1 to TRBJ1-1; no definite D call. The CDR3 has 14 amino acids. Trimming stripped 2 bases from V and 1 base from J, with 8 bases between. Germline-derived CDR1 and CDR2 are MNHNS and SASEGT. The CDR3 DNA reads TGTGCCAGCAGTGAAACGGGCGCGAACACTGAAGCTTTCTTT. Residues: CASSETGANTEAFF.

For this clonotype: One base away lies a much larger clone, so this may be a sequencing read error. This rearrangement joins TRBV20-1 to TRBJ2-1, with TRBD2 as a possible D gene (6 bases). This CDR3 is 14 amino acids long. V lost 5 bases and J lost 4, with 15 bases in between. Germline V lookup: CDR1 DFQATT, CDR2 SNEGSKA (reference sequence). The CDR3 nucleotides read TGCAGTGCTCACCGGACTAACGGTTACAATGAGCAGTTCTTC. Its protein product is CSAHRTNGYNEQFF.

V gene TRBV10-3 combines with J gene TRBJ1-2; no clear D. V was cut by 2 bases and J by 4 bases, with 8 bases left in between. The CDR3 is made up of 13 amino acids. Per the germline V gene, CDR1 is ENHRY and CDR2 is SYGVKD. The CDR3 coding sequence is TGTGCCATCAGTGAGCGCGCAGGCTATGGCTACACCTTC. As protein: CAISERAGYGYTF.

The CDR3 bases are TGCAGTGCCCATGGACAAGCCAAAAACATTCAGTACTTC. It specifies CSAHGQAKNIQYF. The chain couples TRBV20-1 to TRBJ2-4; TRBD1 is a possible D gene (5 bases). Germline V lookup: CDR1 DFQATT, CDR2 SNEGSKA (reference sequence). The CDR3 length is 13 residues. V was pared by 6 bases and J by 0 bases, with 9 bases between.

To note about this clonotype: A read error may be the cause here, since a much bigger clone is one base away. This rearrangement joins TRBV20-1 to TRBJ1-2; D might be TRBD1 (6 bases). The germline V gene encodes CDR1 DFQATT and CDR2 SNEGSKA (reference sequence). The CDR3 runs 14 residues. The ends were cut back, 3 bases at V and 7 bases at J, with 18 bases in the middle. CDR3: CSASLVVRGGGYTF. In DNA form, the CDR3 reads TGCAGTGCTAGTCTCGTCGTAAGGGGGGGTGGCTACACCTTC.

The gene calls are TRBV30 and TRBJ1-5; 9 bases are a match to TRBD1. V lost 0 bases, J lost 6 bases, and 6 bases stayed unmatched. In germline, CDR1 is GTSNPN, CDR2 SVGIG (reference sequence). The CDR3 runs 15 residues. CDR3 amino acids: CAWSVRTGVFQPQHF. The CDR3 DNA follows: TGTGCCTGGAGTGTAAGGACAGGGGTTTTTCAGCCCCAGCATTTT.

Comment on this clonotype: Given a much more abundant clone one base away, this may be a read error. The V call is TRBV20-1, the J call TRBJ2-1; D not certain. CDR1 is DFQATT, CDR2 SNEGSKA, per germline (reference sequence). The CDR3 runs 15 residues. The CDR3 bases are TGCAATGCTAAGGGAACAGCCGGGTCCTACAATGAGCAGTTCTTC. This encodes CNAKGTAGSYNEQFF.

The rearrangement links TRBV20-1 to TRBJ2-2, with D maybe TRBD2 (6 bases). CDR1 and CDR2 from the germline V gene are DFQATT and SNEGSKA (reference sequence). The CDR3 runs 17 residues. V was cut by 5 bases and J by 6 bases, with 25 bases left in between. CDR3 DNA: TGCAGTGCTGACATTAGTAGGCGGGACCGAACTTCCGGGGAGCTGTTTTTT. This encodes CSADISRRDRTSGELFF.

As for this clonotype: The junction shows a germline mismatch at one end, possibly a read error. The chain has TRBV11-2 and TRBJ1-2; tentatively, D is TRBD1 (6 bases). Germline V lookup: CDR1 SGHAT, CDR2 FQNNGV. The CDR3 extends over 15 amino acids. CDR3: CTSSFGGGVVSDYTF. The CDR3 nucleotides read TGTACCAGCAGCTTTGGGGGCGGGGTAGTTTCTGACTACACCTTC.